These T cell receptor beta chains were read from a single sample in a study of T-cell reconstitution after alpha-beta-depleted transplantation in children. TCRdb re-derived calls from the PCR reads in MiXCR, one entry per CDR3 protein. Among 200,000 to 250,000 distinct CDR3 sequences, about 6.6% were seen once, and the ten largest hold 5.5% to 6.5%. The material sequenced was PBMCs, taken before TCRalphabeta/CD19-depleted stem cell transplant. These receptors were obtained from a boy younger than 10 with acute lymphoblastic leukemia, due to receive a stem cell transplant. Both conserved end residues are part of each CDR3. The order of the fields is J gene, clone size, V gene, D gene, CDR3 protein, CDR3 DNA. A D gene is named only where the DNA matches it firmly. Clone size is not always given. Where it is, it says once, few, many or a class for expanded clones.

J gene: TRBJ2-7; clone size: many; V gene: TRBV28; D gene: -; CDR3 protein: CASRPTGIRNEQYF; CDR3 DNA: TGTGCCAGCAGGCCAACAGGGATTCGGAACGAGCAGTACTTC
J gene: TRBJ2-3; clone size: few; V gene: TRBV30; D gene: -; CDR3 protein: CAWSRQDGDTQYF; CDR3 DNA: TGTGCCTGGAGTCGACAGGACGGCGATACGCAGTATTTT
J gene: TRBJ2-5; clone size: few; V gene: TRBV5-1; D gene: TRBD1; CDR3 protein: CASSLVRTGGDFGLSETQYF; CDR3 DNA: TGCGCCAGCAGCTTGGTACGGACAGGGGGCGATTTTGGTCTAAGCGAGACCCAGTACTTC
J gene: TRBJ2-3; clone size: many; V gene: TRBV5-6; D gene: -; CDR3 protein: CASSRGRRADTQYF; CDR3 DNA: TGTGCCAGCAGCCGGGGACGGAGAGCAGATACGCAGTATTTT
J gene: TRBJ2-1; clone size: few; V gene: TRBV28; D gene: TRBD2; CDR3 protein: CASSSPIAGGPHEQFF; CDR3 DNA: TGTGCCAGCAGTTCTCCAATAGCGGGAGGGCCACATGAGCAGTTCTTC
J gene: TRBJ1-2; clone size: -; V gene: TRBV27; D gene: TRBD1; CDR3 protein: CASSLRQGFPINGYTF; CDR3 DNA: TGTGCCAGCAGTTTAAGACAGGGCTTCCCGATCAATGGCTACACCTTC
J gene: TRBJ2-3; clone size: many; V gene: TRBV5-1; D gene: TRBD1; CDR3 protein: CASSPRTGVKDTQYF; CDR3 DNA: TGCGCCAGCAGCCCCAGGACAGGGGTTAAAGATACGCAGTATTTT
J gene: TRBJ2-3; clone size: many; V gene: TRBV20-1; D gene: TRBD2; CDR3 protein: CSVGGLASGADTQYF; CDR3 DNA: TGCAGTGTTGGTGGACTAGCCTCTGGAGCAGATACGCAGTATTTT
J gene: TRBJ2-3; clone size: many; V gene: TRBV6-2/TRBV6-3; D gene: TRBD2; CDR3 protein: CASGLAGTDTQYF; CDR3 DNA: TGTGCGAGCGGGCTAGCGGGAACAGATACGCAGTATTTT
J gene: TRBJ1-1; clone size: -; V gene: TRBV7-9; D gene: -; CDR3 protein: CASSLTSLTEAFF; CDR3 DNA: TGTGCCAGCAGCCTTACCTCGTTAACCGAAGCTTTCTTT
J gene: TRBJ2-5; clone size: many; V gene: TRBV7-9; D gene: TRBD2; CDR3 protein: CASIPSGEETQYF; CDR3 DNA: TGTGCCAGCATCCCGAGCGGGGAAGAGACCCAGTACTTC
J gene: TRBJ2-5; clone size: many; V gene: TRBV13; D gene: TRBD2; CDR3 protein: CASSSASGGVETQYF; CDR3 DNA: TGTGCCAGCAGCTCGGCTAGCGGGGGGGTTGAGACCCAGTACTTC
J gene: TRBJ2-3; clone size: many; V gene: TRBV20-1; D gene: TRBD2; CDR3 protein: CSASLADFTDTQYF; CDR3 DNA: TGCAGTGCTAGCCTAGCGGACTTCACAGATACGCAGTATTTT
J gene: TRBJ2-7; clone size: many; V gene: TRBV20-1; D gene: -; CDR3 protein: CSARNAGGSYEQYF; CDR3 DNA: TGCAGTGCTAGAAATGCCGGGGGCTCCTACGAGCAGTACTTC
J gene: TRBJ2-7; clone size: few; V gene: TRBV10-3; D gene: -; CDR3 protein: CAISESKQSYEQYF; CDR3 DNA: TGTGCCATCAGTGAGTCGAAACAGTCCTACGAGCAGTACTTC
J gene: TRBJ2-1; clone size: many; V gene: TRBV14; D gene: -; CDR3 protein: CASSSDWIKQFF; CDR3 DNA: TGTGCCAGCAGCTCGGACTGGATAAAGCAGTTCTTC
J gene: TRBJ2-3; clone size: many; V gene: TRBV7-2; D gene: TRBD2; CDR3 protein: CASSLGAGALQGTQYF; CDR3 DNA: TGTGCCAGCAGCTTAGGAGCGGGGGCCCTACAGGGTACGCAGTATTTT
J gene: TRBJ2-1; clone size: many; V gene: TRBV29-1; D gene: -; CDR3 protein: CSVATHNEQFF; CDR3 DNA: TGCAGCGTTGCAACTCACAATGAGCAGTTCTTC
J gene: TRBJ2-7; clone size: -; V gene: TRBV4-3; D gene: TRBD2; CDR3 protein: CASSQDRGDLYEQYF; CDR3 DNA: TGCGCCAGCAGCCAAGATCGGGGGGACCTCTACGAGCAGTACTTC
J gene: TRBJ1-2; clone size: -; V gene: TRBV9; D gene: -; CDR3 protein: CASSGQVYTF; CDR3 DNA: TGTGCCAGCAGCGGACAGGTCTACACCTTC
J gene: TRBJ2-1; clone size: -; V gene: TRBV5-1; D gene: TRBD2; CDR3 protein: CASSSGTSAYNEQFF; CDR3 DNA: TGCGCCAGCAGCTCCGGGACTAGCGCATACAATGAGCAGTTCTTC
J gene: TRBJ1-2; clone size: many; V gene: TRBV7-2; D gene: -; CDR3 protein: CASSLDSGGDYGYTF; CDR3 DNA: TGTGCCAGCAGCTTAGATTCCGGTGGAGACTATGGCTACACCTTC
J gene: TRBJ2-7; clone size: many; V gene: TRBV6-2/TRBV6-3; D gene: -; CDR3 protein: CASSPPSIFRPYEQYF; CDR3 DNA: TGTGCCAGCAGTCCCCCCTCCATCTTCCGACCCTACGAGCAGTACTTC
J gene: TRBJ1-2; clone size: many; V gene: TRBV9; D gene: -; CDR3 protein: CASSVKDTDGYTF; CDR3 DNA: TGTGCCAGCAGCGTTAAGGACACCGATGGCTACACCTTC
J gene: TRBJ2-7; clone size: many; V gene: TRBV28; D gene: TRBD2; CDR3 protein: CASSETSGTYEQYF; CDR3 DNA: TGTGCCAGTTCTGAGACTAGCGGGACCTACGAGCAGTACTTC
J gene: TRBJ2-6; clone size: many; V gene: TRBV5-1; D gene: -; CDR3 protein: CASSLVTLGPGGANVLTF; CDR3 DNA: TGCGCCAGCAGCTTGGTTACTCTAGGTCCAGGGGGGGCCAACGTCCTGACTTTC
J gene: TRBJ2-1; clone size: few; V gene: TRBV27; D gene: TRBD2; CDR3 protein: CASSQIVFPLTAGGTNEQFF; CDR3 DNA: TGTGCCAGCAGCCAAATCGTGTTCCCCCTGACGGCCGGGGGGACGAATGAGCAGTTCTTC
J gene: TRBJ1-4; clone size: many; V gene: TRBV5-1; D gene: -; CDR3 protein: CASRIQATNEKLFF; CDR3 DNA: TGCGCCAGCAGGATACAGGCAACTAATGAAAAACTGTTTTTT
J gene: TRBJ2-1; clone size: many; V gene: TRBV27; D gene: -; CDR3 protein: CASSLGRPSEQFF; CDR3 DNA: TGTGCCAGCAGTTTAGGACGGCCGAGCGAGCAGTTCTTC
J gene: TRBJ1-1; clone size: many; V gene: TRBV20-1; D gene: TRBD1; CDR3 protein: CSASRTGPLGDEAFF; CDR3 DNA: TGCAGTGCTTCCAGGACAGGGCCTTTAGGCGATGAAGCTTTCTTT
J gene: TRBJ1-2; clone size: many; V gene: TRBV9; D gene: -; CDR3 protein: CASSGHNYGYTF; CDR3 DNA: TGTGCCAGCAGCGGACATAACTATGGCTACACCTTC
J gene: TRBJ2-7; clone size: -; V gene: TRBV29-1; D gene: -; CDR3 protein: CGVVGVLGEYF; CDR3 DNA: TGCGGCGTTGTGGGCGTCTTAGGGGAGTACTTC
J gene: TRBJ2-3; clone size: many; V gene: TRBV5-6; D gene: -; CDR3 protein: CASSLGGFADTQYF; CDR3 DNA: TGTGCCAGCAGCTTGGGAGGGTTTGCAGATACGCAGTATTTT
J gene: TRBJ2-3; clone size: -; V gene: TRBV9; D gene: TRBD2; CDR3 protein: CASSPEGRGVISDTQYF; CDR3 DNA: TGTGCCAGCAGCCCCGAGGGTCGGGGGGTTATATCAGATACGCAGTATTTT
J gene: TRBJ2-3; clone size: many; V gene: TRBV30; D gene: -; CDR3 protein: CAWITTGDTQYF; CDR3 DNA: TGTGCCTGGATAACGACAGGAGATACGCAGTATTTT
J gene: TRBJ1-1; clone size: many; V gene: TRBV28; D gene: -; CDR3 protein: CASSTSDTEAFF; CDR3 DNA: TGTGCCAGCAGTACCTCGGATACTGAAGCTTTCTTT
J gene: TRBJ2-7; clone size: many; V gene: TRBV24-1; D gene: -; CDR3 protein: CATSDPARAYEQYF; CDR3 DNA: TGTGCCACCAGTGATCCCGCCCGCGCTTACGAGCAGTACTTC
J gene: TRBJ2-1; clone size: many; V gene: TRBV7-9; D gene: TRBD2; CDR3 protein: CASSNPTSSSYNEQFF; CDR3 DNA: TGTGCCAGCAGCAATCCGACTAGCTCGTCCTACAATGAGCAGTTCTTC
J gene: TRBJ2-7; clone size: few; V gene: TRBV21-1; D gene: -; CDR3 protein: CASSKVKRVGAYEQYF; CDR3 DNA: TGTGCCAGCAGCAAAGTAAAAAGAGTGGGTGCCTACGAGCAGTACTTC
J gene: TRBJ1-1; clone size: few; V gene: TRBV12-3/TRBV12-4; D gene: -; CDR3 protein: CASSITGNTEAFF; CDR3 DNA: TGTGCCAGCAGTATCACAGGGAACACTGAAGCTTTCTTT
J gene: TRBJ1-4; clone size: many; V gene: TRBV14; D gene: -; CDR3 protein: CASSQVYGHEKLFF; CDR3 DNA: TGTGCCAGCAGCCAAGTCTATGGGCATGAAAAACTGTTTTTT
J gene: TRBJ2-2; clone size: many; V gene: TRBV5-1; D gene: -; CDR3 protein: CASSATLASSTGELFF; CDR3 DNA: TGCGCCAGCAGCGCCACCTTGGCGTCGAGTACCGGGGAGCTGTTTTTT
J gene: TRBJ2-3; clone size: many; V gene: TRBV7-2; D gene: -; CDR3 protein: CASSSEAADTQYF; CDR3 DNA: TGTGCCAGCAGCTCCGAGGCAGCAGATACGCAGTATTTT